This passage covers 10 T cell receptor beta chains from one sample sequenced in a study of OX40 agonist ivuxolimab in advanced cancers. Some clones are missing from TCRdb's copy, which holds only in-frame ones; the method was immunoSEQ multiplex PCR. The data hold 30,000 to 40,000 clones, with around 90% observed a single time. The source material was CD4+ or CD8+ T cells sorted from blood, sampled in a trial of the OX40 agonist ivuxolimab. Source of these receptors: an adult with an advanced solid tumor such as melanoma, head and neck, liver or kidney cancer.

This rearrangement joins TRBV27 to TRBJ1-2, with D perhaps matching TRBD1 (5 bases). From germline, CDR1 is MNHEY and CDR2 SMNVEV (reference sequence). Trimming shortened V by 5 bases and J by 4 bases, and 14 bases separated the two germline ends. CDR3 length: 14 residues. The CDR3 is CASSPSGTGYGYTF. CDR3 bases: TGTGCCAGCAGTCCATCGGGGACGGGCTATGGCTACACCTTC.

This chain joins TRBV6-1 and TRBJ1-5; TRBD1 matches at 7 bases. The CDR3 length is 14 residues. J gave up 7 bases and V 7 bases, and 10 bases lay outside the gene matches. Germline CDR1 and CDR2: MNHNS and SASEGT. The DNA for the CDR3 is TGTGCCAGCAAGCAAGGCACAGGGGTACAGCCCCAGCATTTT. Translated, it gives CASKQGTGVQPQHF.

The chain recombines TRBV5-1 with TRBJ1-1, with 7 bases lining up with TRBD1. Germline V CDR1 and CDR2: SGHRS, YFSETQ. V lost 2 bases to trimming and J lost 1 base; unmatched junction nucleotides: 2. The CDR3 covers 14 residues. The chain's CDR3 is CASSFWTGNTEAFF. CDR3 coding DNA: TGCGCCAGCAGCTTCTGGACAGGGAACACTGAAGCTTTCTTT.

The rearrangement joins TRBV28 to TRBJ1-2; no clear D. Germline CDR1 is MDHEN and CDR2 is SYDVKM. This CDR3 is 12 amino acids long. V dropped 2 bases and J dropped 4 bases, with 5 bases sitting between them. The CDR3 spells CASSLEAYGYTF. CDR3 bases: TGTGCCAGCAGTTTAGAGGCCTATGGCTACACCTTC.

The V and J genes are TRBV6-6 and TRBJ2-2; TRBD2 is a possible D gene (5 bases). The germline gives CDR1 MNHNY, CDR2 SVGAGI (reference sequence). The CDR3 extends over 14 amino acids. Between the trimmed V and J ends, which lost 8 bases and 5 bases, there was a span of 15 bases. The CDR3 spells CASSGIVVTGELFF. The CDR3 bases are TGTGCCAGCTCGGGGATAGTCGTAACCGGGGAGCTGTTTTTT.

This chain links TRBV5-1 with TRBJ2-7; the D gene is possibly TRBD1 (6 bases). The CDR3 runs 18 residues. V lost 0 bases and J 0 bases, leaving 19 bases between the germline ends. Germline V gene data show CDR1 as SGHRS and CDR2 as YFSETQ. The CDR3 DNA sequence: TGCGCCAGCAGCTTGGGGGCCCCCGGGACACTGAGCTCCTACGAGCAGTACTTC. Protein sequence: CASSLGAPGTLSSYEQYF.

The chain has TRBV6-5 and TRBJ1-6; 7 nucleotides align to TRBD1. Trimming removed 0 bases from V and 13 bases from J; junction bases left unmatched: 9. The length of the CDR3 is 15 residues. Germline V gene data show CDR1 as MNHEY and CDR2 as SVGAGI. CDR3 protein: CASSYSGQLNPPLHF. DNA of the CDR3: TGTGCCAGCAGTTACTCGGGACAGCTAAACCCTCCCCTCCACTTT.

A single count supports this clone. The CDR3 spells CASTSGFQAFF. For the CDR3, the DNA is TGCGCCAGCACCTCAGGGTTCCAAGCTTTCTTT. This chain uses TRBV5-1 with TRBJ1-1; a weak D match, TRBD1 (5 bases). The CDR3 sequence is 11 residues long. From germline, CDR1 is SGHRS and CDR2 YFSETQ. V gave up 6 bases and J gave up 9 bases, with 12 bases separating them. The variable domain in full, completed from reference TRBV5-1 and TRBJ1-1, reads KAGVTQTPRYLIKTRGQQVTLSCSPISGHRSVSWYQQTPGQGLQFLFEYFSETQRNKGNFPGRFSGRQFSNSRSEMNVSTLELGDSALYLCASTSGFQAFFGQGTRLTVV.

In its sample, this clone was seen once. The rearrangement joins TRBV4-2 to TRBJ2-7, with 10 bases identical to TRBD2. The CDR3 covers 16 residues. CDR1 LGHNA and CDR2 YNFKEQ come from the germline V gene. With 0 bases clipped from V and 3 bases from J, the junction kept 5 bases outside the gene matches. The CDR3 protein is CASSQESSGSSYEQYF. The CDR3 nucleotides read TGTGCCAGCAGCCAAGAGTCTAGCGGGAGCAGCTACGAGCAGTACTTC.

The chain is built from TRBV19 and TRBJ2-2; D gene unclear. Looked up from germline, CDR1 is LNHDA and CDR2 is SQIVND (reference sequence). The CDR3 totals 18 residues. The V and J ends lost 0 bases and 0 bases respectively, with 14 bases between them. The CDR3 DNA is TGTGCCAGTAGTATAGACCCCACGGACGCATCGAACACCGGGGAGCTGTTTTTT. Its protein is CASSIDPTDASNTGELFF. Combining the CDR3 with reference TRBV19 and TRBJ2-2 gives the whole variable domain DGGITQSPKYLFRKEGQNVTLSCEQNLNHDAMYWYRQDPGQGLRLIYYSQIVNDFQKGDIAEGYSVSREKKESFPLTVTSAQKNPTAFYLCASSIDPTDASNTGELFFGEGSRLTVL.